The rows below give T cell receptor beta chains drawn from one sample of a study of identical twins. TCRdb itself ran the 5' RACE reads through MiXCR, one entry per CDR3 protein. The table has 400,000 to 550,000 distinct CDR3 sequences, around 20% seen once. These data were also filed under a second study, of T cells expressing NK-cell markers.

Sequenced sample: CD4+ T cells sorted from blood. Receptors originate from a woman younger than 35 in good health. Both conserved end residues are part of each CDR3. The D gene is left open where the match is weak. A row's size may be missing; if present it is once, few, many or a size class.

v_call: TRBV7-2
j_call: TRBJ2-7
d_call: TRBD2
clone_size: many
cdr3_nt: TGTGCCAGCAGCTTAGTAGCGGGAGGCTACGAGCAGTACTTC
cdr3_aa: CASSLVAGGYEQYF

v_call: TRBV10-3
j_call: TRBJ2-7
d_call: TRBD2
clone_size: few
cdr3_nt: TGTGCCACCGTGTTCGGGACTACGACCTACGAGCAGTACTTC
cdr3_aa: CATVFGTTTYEQYF

v_call: TRBV20-1
j_call: TRBJ2-1
d_call: TRBD2
clone_size: few
cdr3_nt: TGCAGTGCTAGAAGTAGCGGGAGAGGTTCCTACAATGAGCAGTTCTTC
cdr3_aa: CSARSSGRGSYNEQFF

v_call: TRBV9
j_call: TRBJ2-5
d_call: TRBD2
clone_size: many
cdr3_nt: TGTGCCAGCAGCGTGGGACTAGCGGAAGAGACCCAGTACTTC
cdr3_aa: CASSVGLAEETQYF

v_call: TRBV12-3/TRBV12-4
j_call: TRBJ1-1
d_call: -
clone_size: -
cdr3_nt: TGTGCCAGCAGTGCAAAGGGGAACACTGAAGCTTTCTTT
cdr3_aa: CASSAKGNTEAFF

v_call: TRBV5-1
j_call: TRBJ2-3
d_call: TRBD2
clone_size: -
cdr3_nt: TGCGCCAGCAGCTTGGCCCTAGCGGGAGGTCTACGCACAGATACGCAGTATTTT
cdr3_aa: CASSLALAGGLRTDTQYF

v_call: TRBV7-6
j_call: TRBJ2-5
d_call: TRBD2
clone_size: -
cdr3_nt: TGTGCCAGCAGCCTCGACGGACTAGCGGGATTACCCATAGAGACCCAGTACTTC
cdr3_aa: CASSLDGLAGLPIETQYF

v_call: TRBV20-1
j_call: TRBJ1-4
d_call: TRBD1
clone_size: few
cdr3_nt: TGCAGTGCTACAGACAGGGGGGGTGAAAAACTGTTTTTT
cdr3_aa: CSATDRGGEKLFF

v_call: TRBV5-6
j_call: TRBJ2-7
d_call: TRBD2
clone_size: -
cdr3_nt: TGTGCCAGCAGCTCCCGGATCCGACTAGCGGGATCCTCCTACGAGCAGTACTTC
cdr3_aa: CASSSRIRLAGSSYEQYF

v_call: TRBV7-2
j_call: TRBJ2-1
d_call: -
clone_size: -
cdr3_nt: TGTGCCAGCAGCTTAAAGAATGCGGGGGCGGGTGAGCAGTTCTTC
cdr3_aa: CASSLKNAGAGEQFF

v_call: TRBV29-1
j_call: TRBJ1-5
d_call: -
clone_size: many
cdr3_nt: TGCAGCGTTGGGGGTAAGGATCAGCCCCAGCATTTT
cdr3_aa: CSVGGKDQPQHF

v_call: TRBV5-6
j_call: TRBJ1-5
d_call: -
clone_size: -
cdr3_nt: TGTGCCAGCAGTTTTAAGTCTCAGCCCCAGCATTTT
cdr3_aa: CASSFKSQPQHF

v_call: TRBV7-9
j_call: TRBJ1-3
d_call: -
clone_size: -
cdr3_nt: TGTGCCAGCAGCCCAAACGGAAACACCATATATTTT
cdr3_aa: CASSPNGNTIYF

v_call: TRBV9
j_call: TRBJ1-6
d_call: -
clone_size: -
cdr3_nt: TGTGCCAGCAGCTTCGGGGATCCACCCCTCCACTTT
cdr3_aa: CASSFGDPPLHF

v_call: TRBV6-6
j_call: TRBJ1-5
d_call: -
clone_size: -
cdr3_nt: TGTGCCAGCACCCAGGGTGGCAATCAGCCCCAGCATTTT
cdr3_aa: CASTQGGNQPQHF

v_call: TRBV5-6
j_call: TRBJ1-2
d_call: TRBD1
clone_size: few
cdr3_nt: TGTGCCAGCACCACTCAGCCGGGACAGGGAAGTTATGGCTACACCTTC
cdr3_aa: CASTTQPGQGSYGYTF

v_call: TRBV5-4
j_call: TRBJ2-2
d_call: TRBD1
clone_size: -
cdr3_nt: TGTGCCAGCAGCGGGGACAGGGACACCGGGGAGCTGTTTTTT
cdr3_aa: CASSGDRDTGELFF

v_call: TRBV6-5
j_call: TRBJ2-1
d_call: -
clone_size: few
cdr3_nt: TGTGCCAGCAGTTACACTATCTACAATGAGCAGTTCTTC
cdr3_aa: CASSYTIYNEQFF

v_call: TRBV5-1
j_call: TRBJ2-1
d_call: TRBD2
clone_size: few
cdr3_nt: TGCGCCAGCAGTCGAGCGGGGGGGCCGGGCTCCTACAATGAGCAGTTCTTC
cdr3_aa: CASSRAGGPGSYNEQFF

v_call: TRBV20-1
j_call: TRBJ2-5
d_call: -
clone_size: -
cdr3_nt: TGCAGTGCTAGAGATCAGGGACGGGGCGGAGAGACCCAGTACTTC
cdr3_aa: CSARDQGRGGETQYF

v_call: TRBV20-1
j_call: TRBJ1-5
d_call: TRBD1
clone_size: many
cdr3_nt: TGCAGTGCTAGTAGGGGGCACAATCAGCCCCAGCATTTT
cdr3_aa: CSASRGHNQPQHF

v_call: TRBV15
j_call: TRBJ2-5
d_call: TRBD2
clone_size: -
cdr3_nt: TGTGCCACCAGCAGAGATTTTACTAGCGGGGGAGAGACCCAGTACTTC
cdr3_aa: CATSRDFTSGGETQYF

v_call: TRBV6-1
j_call: TRBJ2-5
d_call: -
clone_size: few
cdr3_nt: TGTGCCAGCAGCGGCCGACGGCCCAACGAGACCCAGTACTTC
cdr3_aa: CASSGRRPNETQYF

v_call: TRBV20-1
j_call: TRBJ2-6
d_call: -
clone_size: few
cdr3_nt: TGCAGTGCTCCTGACAGGAGGTCCAACGTCCTGACTTTC
cdr3_aa: CSAPDRRSNVLTF

v_call: TRBV5-1
j_call: TRBJ2-7
d_call: TRBD1
clone_size: few
cdr3_nt: TGCGCCAGCAGCTTGGTAGGACAGGTGGACGAGCAGTACTTC
cdr3_aa: CASSLVGQVDEQYF

v_call: TRBV3-1
j_call: TRBJ2-1
d_call: TRBD2
clone_size: -
cdr3_nt: TGTGCCAGCAGCCAAGAGGCGACTAGCGGGAGGGATACCTACTTC
cdr3_aa: CASSQEATSGRDTYF

v_call: TRBV20-1
j_call: TRBJ2-3
d_call: TRBD2
clone_size: -
cdr3_nt: TGCAGTGCTGGGCGGGGGGGAAGCACAGATACGCAGTATTTT
cdr3_aa: CSAGRGGSTDTQYF

v_call: TRBV6-5
j_call: TRBJ1-6
d_call: -
clone_size: few
cdr3_nt: TGTGCCAGCAGTTCGACCGGGACACTTTATAATTCACCCCTCCACTTT
cdr3_aa: CASSSTGTLYNSPLHF

v_call: TRBV30
j_call: TRBJ2-2
d_call: -
clone_size: -
cdr3_nt: TGTGCCTGGAGTTGGGGAATACTAGCGAACACCGGGGAGCTGTTTTTT
cdr3_aa: CAWSWGILANTGELFF

v_call: TRBV15
j_call: TRBJ2-5
d_call: TRBD2
clone_size: few
cdr3_nt: TGTGCCACCAGGACTAGCGACGCAGAGACCCAGTACTTC
cdr3_aa: CATRTSDAETQYF

v_call: TRBV7-2
j_call: TRBJ2-3
d_call: TRBD2
clone_size: -
cdr3_nt: TGTGCCAGCAGCTTATCAGTCGGGAGGTCGTTTTCAGATACGCAGTATTTT
cdr3_aa: CASSLSVGRSFSDTQYF

v_call: TRBV12-3/TRBV12-4
j_call: TRBJ1-2
d_call: -
clone_size: -
cdr3_nt: TGTGCCAGCAGACCGGACGGGAGCTATGGCTACACCTTC
cdr3_aa: CASRPDGSYGYTF

v_call: TRBV20-1
j_call: TRBJ1-2
d_call: -
clone_size: few
cdr3_nt: TGCAGTGCTAACCTTCTCGGACCCTATGGCTACACCTTC
cdr3_aa: CSANLLGPYGYTF

v_call: TRBV28
j_call: TRBJ2-7
d_call: -
clone_size: -
cdr3_nt: TGTGCCAGCATCACGCGGAGCTCCTACGAGCAGTACTTC
cdr3_aa: CASITRSSYEQYF

v_call: TRBV11-1
j_call: TRBJ2-5
d_call: -
clone_size: -
cdr3_nt: TGTGCCAGCAGCCAGGGGGGCCGAGGTTCGGAGACCCAGTACTTC
cdr3_aa: CASSQGGRGSETQYF

v_call: TRBV29-1
j_call: TRBJ1-5
d_call: TRBD1
clone_size: many
cdr3_nt: TGCAGCGTTGAAGGAGGGGGCGGCAATCAGCCCCAGCATTTT
cdr3_aa: CSVEGGGGNQPQHF

v_call: TRBV7-2
j_call: TRBJ2-7
d_call: -
clone_size: -
cdr3_nt: TGTGCCAGCAGCTCCTATCCGGGACGGCTATCCTACGAGCAGTACTTC
cdr3_aa: CASSSYPGRLSYEQYF

v_call: TRBV6-5
j_call: TRBJ2-2
d_call: -
clone_size: -
cdr3_nt: TGTGCCAGCAGTTGGTCCAGCGCGAACACCGGGGAGCTGTTTTTT
cdr3_aa: CASSWSSANTGELFF

v_call: TRBV20-1
j_call: TRBJ2-3
d_call: -
clone_size: many
cdr3_nt: TGCAGTGCTAGAGAGTCAGATACGCAGTATTTT
cdr3_aa: CSARESDTQYF

v_call: TRBV9
j_call: TRBJ1-4
d_call: -
clone_size: -
cdr3_nt: TGTGCCAGCAGCGTAGATCAGGGCCGACGGCAGGATAATGAAAAACTGTTTTTT
cdr3_aa: CASSVDQGRRQDNEKLFF

v_call: TRBV7-9
j_call: TRBJ2-7
d_call: -
clone_size: once
cdr3_nt: TGTGCCACCCAGCTCGGGCAGTCCTACGAGCAGTACTTC
cdr3_aa: CATQLGQSYEQYF